These T cell receptor beta chains were read from a single sample in a study of radiation and T cells in renal cell carcinoma. Only in-frame clones appear in the TCRdb table, and some are missing; sequencing was by immunoSEQ multiplex PCR. The sample includes some 120,000 clones, 70% to 90% of them seen just once. This specimen consisted of blood, obtained from a patient whose treatment included radiotherapy and nephrectomy. Receptors originate from a woman aged 70-85 years with renal cell carcinoma. Both conserved end residues are part of each CDR3. Each record gives: V gene, J gene, clone size, CDR3 protein. Clone size appears in some rows only: once, few, many, or a class for an expanded clone.

V gene: TRBV7-9
J gene: TRBJ1-2
clone size: once
CDR3 protein: CASSLGGWVPNYGYTF

V gene: TRBV29-1
J gene: TRBJ2-1
clone size: once
CDR3 protein: CSVDPAGVYNEQFF

V gene: TRBV4-3
J gene: TRBJ1-4
clone size: NA
CDR3 protein: CASSQGHGEDHEKLFF

V gene: TRBV7-3
J gene: TRBJ1-2
clone size: NA
CDR3 protein: CASSLTGQFNYGYTF

V gene: TRBV7-6
J gene: TRBJ1-3
clone size: NA
CDR3 protein: CASSPAGDTIYF

V gene: TRBV19
J gene: TRBJ1-2
clone size: NA
CDR3 protein: CASSLQGSNYGYTF

V gene: TRBV4-2
J gene: TRBJ2-1
clone size: once
CDR3 protein: CASSQPTTSNSYNEQFF

V gene: TRBV19
J gene: TRBJ2-1
clone size: NA
CDR3 protein: CASMGTSGGHYNEQFF

V gene: TRBV5-1
J gene: TRBJ2-7
clone size: NA
CDR3 protein: CASSLSWGPTSYEQYF

V gene: TRBV6-5
J gene: TRBJ1-5
clone size: once
CDR3 protein: CASSYSLTGVGPQHF

V gene: TRBV9
J gene: TRBJ1-3
clone size: NA
CDR3 protein: CASSVIGNSRNTIYF

V gene: TRBV18
J gene: TRBJ2-3
clone size: once
CDR3 protein: CASSPGTDTQYF

V gene: TRBV7-8
J gene: TRBJ2-7
clone size: NA
CDR3 protein: CASSLGGLAGRTYEQYF

V gene: TRBV6-5
J gene: TRBJ2-1
clone size: NA
CDR3 protein: CATRPSVGEQFF

V gene: TRBV25-1
J gene: TRBJ2-7
clone size: NA
CDR3 protein: CASSGGQGGYEQYF

V gene: TRBV5-4
J gene: TRBJ2-7
clone size: NA
CDR3 protein: CASSFPGPKYEQYF

V gene: TRBV9
J gene: TRBJ2-3
clone size: NA
CDR3 protein: CASSVRGQGTDTQYF

V gene: TRBV18
J gene: TRBJ1-1
clone size: NA
CDR3 protein: CASSLTQVLNTEAFF

V gene: TRBV6-5
J gene: TRBJ2-2
clone size: NA
CDR3 protein: CASSYSTFTGELFF

V gene: TRBV5-1
J gene: TRBJ1-1
clone size: once
CDR3 protein: CASSSDPRNTEAFF

V gene: TRBV4-2
J gene: TRBJ2-5
clone size: NA
CDR3 protein: CASSQVGTSGVEETQYF

V gene: TRBV14
J gene: TRBJ1-2
clone size: NA
CDR3 protein: CASSQGQPGYGYTF

V gene: TRBV5-4
J gene: TRBJ2-7
clone size: NA
CDR3 protein: CASSQTGGDEQYF

V gene: TRBV30
J gene: TRBJ2-7
clone size: once
CDR3 protein: CAWSSLAGTAYERYF

V gene: TRBV6-5
J gene: TRBJ1-5
clone size: NA
CDR3 protein: CASWTGTNQPQHF

V gene: TRBV2
J gene: TRBJ1-2
clone size: NA
CDR3 protein: CASTPRPRGYTF

V gene: TRBV23-1
J gene: TRBJ1-4
clone size: NA
CDR3 protein: CASSQIRNEKLFF

V gene: TRBV30
J gene: TRBJ2-7
clone size: NA
CDR3 protein: CAWSVSSYEQYF

V gene: TRBV19
J gene: TRBJ2-7
clone size: NA
CDR3 protein: CASSGRDRFYEQYF

V gene: TRBV7-8
J gene: TRBJ2-5
clone size: NA
CDR3 protein: CASSFGVQRGAETQYF

V gene: TRBV28
J gene: TRBJ2-6
clone size: NA
CDR3 protein: CASNGVPGANVLTF

V gene: TRBV9
J gene: TRBJ2-7
clone size: NA
CDR3 protein: CASSVAFGGDYEQYF

V gene: TRBV4-2
J gene: TRBJ2-5
clone size: NA
CDR3 protein: CASSQGRTSGGETQYF

V gene: TRBV6-5
J gene: TRBJ1-3
clone size: NA
CDR3 protein: CASSSGQGVGNTIYF

V gene: TRBV28
J gene: TRBJ1-2
clone size: NA
CDR3 protein: CASSIPPGYGYTF

V gene: TRBV9
J gene: TRBJ2-1
clone size: NA
CDR3 protein: CASSGRAGNNEQFF

V gene: TRBV7-6
J gene: TRBJ2-3
clone size: NA
CDR3 protein: CASSLVFGSHLGDTQYF

V gene: TRBV6-6
J gene: TRBJ2-1
clone size: NA
CDR3 protein: CASNDISYNEQFF

V gene: TRBV6-6
J gene: TRBJ1-1
clone size: NA
CDR3 protein: CASSAKGGVNTEAFF

V gene: TRBV4-3
J gene: TRBJ1-2
clone size: NA
CDR3 protein: CASSQELPYGYTF

V gene: TRBV7-8
J gene: TRBJ1-1
clone size: NA
CDR3 protein: CASSLAGTGYLNTEAFF

V gene: TRBV28
J gene: TRBJ1-2
clone size: NA
CDR3 protein: CASSLTRGRNGYTF

V gene: TRBV6-1
J gene: TRBJ1-4
clone size: NA
CDR3 protein: CASSDSAVLRSKKLFF

V gene: TRBV4-3
J gene: TRBJ1-2
clone size: once
CDR3 protein: CASSQAAGSAGYTF

V gene: TRBV6-1
J gene: TRBJ1-6
clone size: NA
CDR3 protein: CASSGRSLNSPLHF

V gene: TRBV5-5
J gene: TRBJ2-7
clone size: NA
CDR3 protein: CASSAGQGVGEQYF

V gene: TRBV7-2
J gene: TRBJ2-7
clone size: NA
CDR3 protein: CASSSLLAGDYEQYF

V gene: TRBV11-2
J gene: TRBJ1-5
clone size: NA
CDR3 protein: CASSLGAGQANQPQHF

V gene: TRBV6-5
J gene: TRBJ2-7
clone size: NA
CDR3 protein: CASKGTDSYEQYF

V gene: TRBV4-1
J gene: TRBJ1-1
clone size: NA
CDR3 protein: CASSSDRGRITEAFF

V gene: TRBV30
J gene: TRBJ2-1
clone size: once
CDR3 protein: CAWSVFGASGGALEQFF

V gene: TRBV2
J gene: TRBJ1-2
clone size: NA
CDR3 protein: CASSLPGTGDYGYTF